This T cell receptor (beta chain) was captured by sequencing in a study of radiotherapy plus CTLA-4 blockade in lung cancer. Study-wide context: Objective responses occurred in around 18% of patients; 31% had disease control.

V lost 5 bases and J lost 8, with 22 bases in between. CDR3 length: 16 amino acids. The V gene's germline CDR1 is LNHDA and CDR2 SQIVND (reference sequence). Method: immunoSEQ multiplex PCR; TCRdb's copy keeps in-frame clones and lacks some. This table has tens of thousands of clones, 83% appearing once. Sequences were derived from peripheral blood, sampled from a patient treated with radiotherapy plus ipilimumab. The genes are TRBV19 and TRBJ2-1; perhaps TRBD2 as D (6 bases). The origin of this receptor is a human donor with non-small cell lung cancer who had stable disease on radiotherapy plus ipilimumab. DNA of the CDR3: TGTGCCAGTAGTCCTGCCGGAGGGGTGTATATCGATGAGCAGTTCTTC. Amino acid sequence: CASSPAGGVYIDEQFF.